A single sample gave rise to the 27 T cell receptor beta chains below, sequenced in a study of cytomegalovirus exposure and HLA in healthy donors. Profiling relied on immunoSEQ multiplex PCR, and the TCRdb table lists in-frame clones only, not all of them. Among fewer than 200,000 clones, 65% to 85% were seen once, and the ten largest hold around 2.8%. The sequenced sample consisted of PBMCs. These receptors were taken from a woman under 30 in good health and CMV-seropositive.

The chain carries TRBV4-2 and TRBJ1-4; 11 bases agree with TRBD1. The CDR3 consists of 14 residues. J lost 8 bases, V lost 3 bases, and 2 bases had no gene match. CDR1 is LGHNA and CDR2 is YNFKEQ in the germline V gene. CDR3 amino acids: CASSHRTGGEKLFF. The CDR3, as DNA: TGTGCCAGCAGCCACCGGACAGGGGGCGAAAAACTGTTTTTT.

The genes are TRBV6-5 and TRBJ1-1; 10 bases are shared with TRBD1. CDR3 length equals 14 residues. V was clipped by 4 bases and J by 1 base; unmatched bases: 0. Germline V CDR1 and CDR2: MNHEY, SVGAGI. This CDR3 reads CASSWTGGNTEAFF. The CDR3 DNA follows: TGTGCCAGCAGTTGGACAGGGGGGAACACTGAAGCTTTCTTT.

The chain has TRBV11-2 and TRBJ2-7; D perhaps matches TRBD2 (5 bases). Germline loops: CDR1 SGHAT, CDR2 FQNNGV. The CDR3 totals 15 residues. Trimming removed 1 base from V and 1 base from J, with 11 bases in between. The CDR3 sequence: CASSLAGWSSYEQYF. The DNA for the CDR3 is TGTGCCAGCAGCTTAGCGGGGTGGAGTTCCTACGAGCAGTACTTC.

The chain has TRBV19 and TRBJ2-7; 10 bases are shared with TRBD1. V lost 3 bases and J lost 2; bases outside the gene matches: 10. CDR1 is LNHDA and CDR2 is SQIVND in the germline V gene (reference sequence). This CDR3 has 17 amino acids. Here the CDR3 DNA reads TGTGCCAGTAGTATGGGGGGACAGGGGTATAAGACCTACGAGCAGTACTTC. Protein sequence: CASSMGGQGYKTYEQYF.

The rearrangement uses TRBV19 and TRBJ2-7, with TRBD1 matching over 7 bases. Germline V gene lookup returns CDR1 LNHDA and CDR2 SQIVND (reference sequence). The CDR3 loop spans 12 amino acids. The trim removed 1 base at V and 6 bases at J, leaving 0 bases unmatched. CDR3 residues: CASSIGTGEQYF. The CDR3 DNA sequence: TGTGCCAGTAGTATAGGGACAGGCGAGCAGTACTTC.

This rearrangement joins TRBV12-5 to TRBJ2-3; 7 nucleotides align to TRBD2. The CDR3 has 11 residues. Germline-derived CDR1 and CDR2 are LGHNT and FRNRAP. Here the CDR3 DNA reads TGTGCGGGAGGGAGGGCAGATACGCAGTATTTT. This codes for CAGGRADTQYF.

The chain is built from TRBV5-4 and TRBJ2-1, with 7 bases lining up with TRBD2. Germline CDR1 is SGHNT and CDR2 is YYREEE (reference sequence). V lost 4 bases, J lost 8 bases, and 6 bases stayed unmatched. The CDR3 contains 13 residues. The CDR3 spells CASSLLAGDEQFF. The CDR3 bases are TGTGCCAGCAGCCTTCTCGCGGGGGATGAGCAGTTCTTC.

The rearrangement uses TRBV4-1 and TRBJ1-1; D gene unclear. Trimming took 0 bases from V and 5 from J, leaving 16 bases between them. This CDR3 has 16 residues. CDR1 and CDR2 from the germline V gene are MGHRA and YSYEKL. CDR3 amino acids: CASSQDPDGMRTEAFF. The CDR3 DNA reads TGCGCCAGCAGCCAAGACCCTGACGGGATGAGGACTGAAGCTTTCTTT.

CDR3 in DNA: TGTGCCAGCAGCCAAGAGCTAGCGGAGGAGACCCAGTACTTC. Protein product: CASSQELAEETQYF. The V and J genes are TRBV4-2 and TRBJ2-5, with 7 bases fitting TRBD2. The J segment lost 5 bases and the V segment lost 0 bases, leaving 3 bases of the junction unmatched. Germline V gene data show CDR1 as LGHNA and CDR2 as YNFKEQ. The length of the CDR3 is 14 residues.

The chain uses TRBV2 and TRBJ2-5; 9 nucleotides line up with TRBD2. Germline V lookup: CDR1 SNHLY, CDR2 FYNNEI. V was pared by 4 bases and J by 4 bases, with 7 bases of the junction left unmatched. This CDR3 has 15 amino acids. CDR3 in amino acids: CASSVGLAKGETQYF. The CDR3 region has the DNA TGTGCCAGCAGTGTCGGACTAGCGAAGGGAGAGACCCAGTACTTC.

The V and J genes are TRBV18 and TRBJ2-7, with a weak D call TRBD1 (6 bases). Germline CDR1 KGHSH, CDR2 LQKENI. The CDR3 runs 14 residues. The V and J ends lost 4 bases and 2 bases respectively, with 12 bases between them. The CDR3 sequence is CASSQQGRTYEQYF. The CDR3 DNA follows: TGTGCCAGCTCACAGCAGGGGCGAACCTACGAGCAGTACTTC.

This clone was seen more than once but under ten times. The chain employs TRBV9 and TRBJ2-5; tentatively, D is TRBD2 (6 bases). The CDR3 is 15 residues long. Trimming shortened V by 1 base and J by 4 bases, and 14 bases separated the two germline ends. From germline, CDR1 is SGDLS and CDR2 YYNGEE. The CDR3 region is CASSVLGRSGETQYF. CDR3 coding DNA: TGTGCCAGCAGCGTATTGGGGAGGTCGGGAGAGACCCAGTACTTC.

V usage is TRBV5-1 and J usage is TRBJ1-5, with 11 bases matching TRBD1. Germline loops: CDR1 SGHRS, CDR2 YFSETQ. After removal of 0 bases from V and 6 bases from J, the junction contained 2 bases not matched to a gene. The CDR3 totals 15 residues. CDR3 amino acids: CASSLEGTGGQPQHF. As DNA, the CDR3 is TGCGCCAGCAGCTTGGAAGGGACAGGGGGTCAGCCCCAGCATTTT.

The chain carries TRBV11-2 and TRBJ2-7, with 7 bases identical to TRBD1. V was pared by 1 base and J by 7 bases, with 13 bases of the junction left unmatched. The CDR3 length is 16 residues. The germline V gene has CDR1 SGHAT and CDR2 FQNNGV. CDR3 sequence (DNA): TGTGCCAGCAGCTTAGTCATAGGACAGGTGGCCGTGGAGCAGTACTTC. Translating gives CASSLVIGQVAVEQYF.

The rearrangement links TRBV4-1 to TRBJ1-1; D perhaps matches TRBD1 (5 bases). V was shortened by 5 bases and J by 0 bases, with 16 bases between the two germline ends. CDR3 length: 16 amino acids. CDR1 and CDR2 (germline): MGHRA, YSYEKL. CDR3: CASSEIGGSVNTEAFF. DNA for the CDR3: TGCGCCAGCAGCGAGATCGGGGGATCTGTGAACACTGAAGCTTTCTTT.

This clone occurred a few times. V usage is TRBV5-1 and J usage is TRBJ1-2; 10 nucleotides agree with TRBD1. J lost 3 bases, V lost 1 base, and 9 bases had no gene match. The CDR3 has 17 residues. Germline V gives CDR1 SGHRS, CDR2 YFSETQ. The CDR3 nucleotides are TGCGCCAGCAGCTTGCTCACCGGGACAGGGGATTACTATGGCTACACCTTC. Protein: CASSLLTGTGDYYGYTF.

This clone occurred a few times. J is TRBJ2-1 and V is TRBV7-2; 8 bases match TRBD2. Losses at the gene ends were 3 bases for V and 0 bases for J; bases not matched to a gene: 10. The germline V gene encodes CDR1 SGHTA and CDR2 FQGNSA. This CDR3 is 18 amino acids long. The CDR3: CASSLYPSGPSSYNEQFF. CDR3 coding DNA: TGTGCCAGCAGCTTGTACCCTAGCGGGCCCAGCTCCTACAATGAGCAGTTCTTC.

CDR3 sequence (DNA): TGCGCCAGCAGCCTGAGCGGGAGGAACCTCGAGCAGTACTTC. It encodes CASSLSGRNLEQYF. The chain is built from TRBV5-1 and TRBJ2-7, with 9 bases aligning to TRBD2. V lost 4 bases, J lost 6 bases, and 8 bases stayed unmatched. The germline V gene has CDR1 SGHRS and CDR2 YFSETQ. The CDR3 has 14 amino acids.

This clone was seen a few times. The V gene is TRBV5-6, the J gene TRBJ1-4; D remains ambiguous. Germline V gene data show CDR1 as SGHDT and CDR2 as YYEEEE. V was pared by 3 bases and J by 3 bases, with 9 bases between. The CDR3 has 14 residues. CDR3 region: CASSSGYANEKLFF. CDR3 DNA sequence: TGTGCCAGCAGCTCGGGGTACGCTAATGAAAAACTGTTTTTT.

The V gene is TRBV2, the J gene TRBJ2-3; the D gene is possibly TRBD2 (6 bases). Trimming left V 5 bases short and J 6 bases short, with 18 bases between. CDR1 and CDR2 (germline): SNHLY, FYNNEI. The CDR3 has 15 amino acids. CDR3 nucleotides: TGTGCCAGCAGTTATCGACTAGGAGAGGCGGATACGCAGTATTTT. Translated, it gives CASSYRLGEADTQYF.

This clone was picked up one time. The J gene is TRBJ1-6, the V gene TRBV6-5; 9 bases map to TRBD1. Germline V gene lookup returns CDR1 MNHEY and CDR2 SVGAGI. This CDR3 region has 14 residues. The ends lost 6 bases at V and 8 bases at J; junction bases unmatched: 5. The CDR3 sequence is CASSPGQGHSPLHF. CDR3 nucleotide sequence: TGTGCCAGCAGCCCCGGACAGGGGCATTCACCCCTCCACTTT.

The chain employs TRBV5-1 and TRBJ2-3, with TRBD2 matching 14 bases. The CDR3 consists of 16 residues. J lost 4 bases, V lost 3 bases, and 4 bases had no gene match. Germline V CDR1 and CDR2: SGHRS, YFSETQ. CDR3: CASSSGLAGGPDTQYF. CDR3 bases: TGCGCCAGCAGCTCAGGACTAGCGGGGGGCCCAGATACGCAGTATTTT.

V is TRBV5-4 and J is TRBJ1-2; D may be TRBD1 (5 bases). V was shortened by 0 bases and J by 4 bases, with 13 bases between the two germline ends. The CDR3 runs to 15 residues. Looked up from germline, CDR1 is SGHNT and CDR2 is YYREEE (reference sequence). For the CDR3, the DNA is TGTGCCAGCAGCTTGGGAGGAGGGGAACGCTATGGCTACACCTTC. This codes for CASSLGGGERYGYTF.

The gene calls are TRBV7-8 and TRBJ2-3, with 8 positions matching TRBD2. This CDR3 region has 15 residues. CDR1 SGHVS and CDR2 FQNEAQ come from the germline V gene. The V gene end was trimmed by 1 base and the J gene end by 5 bases; junction bases not matched to a gene: 5. CDR3 bases: TGTGCCAGCAGCTTAGGGGTAGCGGGGCAAGATACGCAGTATTTT. Translating it yields CASSLGVAGQDTQYF.

V is TRBV7-8 and J is TRBJ1-2; perhaps TRBD1 as D (6 bases). Trimming took off 0 bases at V and 8 bases at J, with 13 bases between the two ends. The germline V gene has CDR1 SGHVS and CDR2 FQNEAQ. There are 14 residues in the CDR3. The CDR3 nucleotides are TGTGCCAGCAGCTTAGCCGGGGGGCGTGGGGGCTACACCTTC. It translates to CASSLAGGRGGYTF.

The V and J genes are TRBV5-4 and TRBJ1-2, with 7 bases fitting TRBD1. The J segment lost 8 bases and the V segment lost 2 bases, leaving 9 bases of the junction unmatched. The CDR3 has 14 residues. In germline, CDR1 is SGHNT, CDR2 YYREEE (reference sequence). The CDR3 sequence is CASSLQGTLQGYTF. In DNA, the CDR3 is TGTGCCAGCAGCTTACAGGGGACCCTTCAAGGCTACACCTTC.

The rearrangement links TRBV11-2 to TRBJ1-2; tentatively, D is TRBD1 (5 bases). Germline V gene sequence: CDR1 SGHAT, CDR2 FQNNGV. Trimming shortened V by 3 bases and J by 2 bases, and 13 bases separated the two germline ends. The CDR3 is made up of 15 amino acids. The CDR3 reads CASSFKRQFNYGYTF. The DNA of the CDR3 is TGTGCCAGCAGCTTTAAACGACAGTTCAACTATGGCTACACCTTC. Looking up the rest from reference TRBV11-2 and TRBJ1-2 gives the full variable domain: EAGVAQSPRYKIIEKRQSVAFWCNPISGHATLYWYQQILGQGPKLLIQFQNNGVVDDSQLPKDRFSAERLKGVDSTLKIQPAKLEDSAVYLCASSFKRQFNYGYTFGSGTRLTVV.